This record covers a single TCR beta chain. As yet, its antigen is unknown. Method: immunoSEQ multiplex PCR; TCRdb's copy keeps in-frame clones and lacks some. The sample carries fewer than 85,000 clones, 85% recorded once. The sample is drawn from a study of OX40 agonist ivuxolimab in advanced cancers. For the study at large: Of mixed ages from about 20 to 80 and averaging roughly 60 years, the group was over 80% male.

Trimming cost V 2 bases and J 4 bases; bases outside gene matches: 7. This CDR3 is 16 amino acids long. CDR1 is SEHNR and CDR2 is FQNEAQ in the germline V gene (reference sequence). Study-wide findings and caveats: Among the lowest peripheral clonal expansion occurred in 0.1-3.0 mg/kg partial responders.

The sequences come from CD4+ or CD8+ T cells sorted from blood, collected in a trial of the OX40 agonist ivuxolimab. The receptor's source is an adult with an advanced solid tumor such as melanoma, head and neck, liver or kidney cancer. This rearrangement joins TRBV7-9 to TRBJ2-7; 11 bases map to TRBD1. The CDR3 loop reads CASSLRRTGGEYEQYF. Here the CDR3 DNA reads TGTGCCAGCAGCTTAAGAAGGACAGGGGGCGAGTACGAGCAGTACTTC.